This is a list of T cell receptor beta chains from one sample in a study of CD8+ T cells in alopecia areata. Method: immunoSEQ multiplex PCR; TCRdb's copy keeps in-frame clones and lacks some. Counted here are around 190,000 clones, around 64% occurring once; the ten biggest clones make up approximately 1.2%. The specimen was CD4+ T cells sorted from blood, collected between weeks 49 and 50, from a patient treated with tofacitinib. The origin of the receptors is a human donor with alopecia areata. Both conserved end residues are part of each CDR3. A D gene is named only where the DNA matches it firmly. Size is stated for part of the rows, as once, few or many counts, or as a class when the clone is expanded.

clone_size: .; j_call: TRBJ1-1; v_call: TRBV29-1; d_call: .; cdr3_aa: CSVELIRDREAFF; cdr3_nt: TGCAGCGTTGAACTCATCCGAGACAGAGAAGCTTTCTTT
clone_size: few; j_call: TRBJ1-1; v_call: TRBV25-1; d_call: .; cdr3_aa: CASSGGALHTEAFF; cdr3_nt: TGTGCCAGCAGTGGGGGGGCGCTTCACACTGAAGCTTTCTTT
clone_size: .; j_call: TRBJ1-1; v_call: TRBV10-1; d_call: .; cdr3_aa: CASSVSMNTEAFF; cdr3_nt: TGCGCCAGCAGTGTCTCTATGAACACTGAAGCTTTCTTT
clone_size: once; j_call: TRBJ2-1; v_call: TRBV27; d_call: TRBD1; cdr3_aa: CASTPGQVLRNEQFF; cdr3_nt: TGTGCCAGCACCCCGGGACAGGTTTTACGCAATGAGCAGTTCTTC
clone_size: .; j_call: TRBJ1-2; v_call: TRBV15; d_call: TRBD1; cdr3_aa: CATSLRQGRLAGYTF; cdr3_nt: TGTGCCACCAGCCTTCGACAGGGACGACTGGCTGGCTACACCTTC
clone_size: .; j_call: TRBJ2-2; v_call: TRBV27; d_call: .; cdr3_aa: CASSSRALTGELFF; cdr3_nt: TGTGCCAGCAGTTCCCGGGCTCTCACCGGGGAGCTGTTTTTT
clone_size: few; j_call: TRBJ2-6; v_call: TRBV29-1; d_call: .; cdr3_aa: CSVQGTGANVLTF; cdr3_nt: TGCAGCGTTCAGGGTACCGGGGCCAACGTCCTGACTTTC
clone_size: .; j_call: TRBJ2-1; v_call: TRBV5-1; d_call: .; cdr3_aa: CASSLDGNEQFF; cdr3_nt: TGCGCCAGCAGCTTGGATGGGAATGAGCAGTTCTTC
clone_size: .; j_call: TRBJ1-2; v_call: TRBV10-2; d_call: .; cdr3_aa: CASSGAQRNYGYTF; cdr3_nt: TGCGCCAGTTCAGGGGCGCAGAGGAACTATGGCTACACCTTC
clone_size: .; j_call: TRBJ1-6; v_call: TRBV30; d_call: .; cdr3_aa: CAWSREGRGSPLHF; cdr3_nt: TGTGCCTGGAGTCGTGAGGGTAGAGGATCACCCCTCCACTTT
clone_size: .; j_call: TRBJ2-2; v_call: TRBV27; d_call: .; cdr3_aa: CASSFAVTGELFF; cdr3_nt: TGTGCCAGCAGTTTTGCGGTAACCGGGGAGCTGTTTTTT
clone_size: many; j_call: TRBJ2-7; v_call: TRBV11-2; d_call: TRBD1; cdr3_aa: CASSSTGGPYEQYF; cdr3_nt: TGTGCCAGCAGCTCGACAGGGGGCCCCTACGAGCAGTACTTC
clone_size: .; j_call: TRBJ1-6; v_call: TRBV29-1; d_call: .; cdr3_aa: CSVGTGEKDSPLHF; cdr3_nt: TGCAGCGTTGGGACCGGGGAGAAGGATTCACCCCTCCACTTT
clone_size: .; j_call: TRBJ2-7; v_call: TRBV30; d_call: .; cdr3_aa: CAWSAGAVPYEQYF; cdr3_nt: TGTGCCTGGAGTGCCGGAGCGGTCCCCTACGAGCAGTACTTC
clone_size: once; j_call: TRBJ2-1; v_call: TRBV7-2; d_call: .; cdr3_aa: CASSLPPGDEQFF; cdr3_nt: TGTGCCAGCAGCTTACCCCCCGGGGATGAGCAGTTCTTC
clone_size: .; j_call: TRBJ2-1; v_call: TRBV30; d_call: .; cdr3_aa: CAWMGRDGAYNEQFF; cdr3_nt: TGTGCCTGGATGGGCCGGGACGGAGCTTACAATGAGCAGTTCTTC
clone_size: .; j_call: TRBJ2-6; v_call: TRBV5-1; d_call: .; cdr3_aa: CASSLKRLLPGGANVLTF; cdr3_nt: TGCGCCAGCAGCTTAAAACGGCTACTCCCTGGTGGGGCCAACGTCCTGACTTTC
clone_size: .; j_call: TRBJ2-7; v_call: TRBV18; d_call: TRBD1; cdr3_aa: CASSPVAGQGAVEQYF; cdr3_nt: TGTGCCAGCTCACCAGTTGCCGGACAGGGGGCTGTCGAGCAGTACTTC
clone_size: .; j_call: TRBJ1-1; v_call: TRBV2; d_call: TRBD1; cdr3_aa: CASSVDRANTEAFF; cdr3_nt: TGCGCCAGCAGTGTCGACAGGGCCAACACTGAAGCTTTCTTT
clone_size: once; j_call: TRBJ2-5; v_call: TRBV5-6; d_call: .; cdr3_aa: CASSISRKYQETQYF; cdr3_nt: TGTGCCAGCAGCATAAGCCGGAAGTACCAAGAGACCCAGTACTTC
clone_size: .; j_call: TRBJ2-3; v_call: TRBV7-3; d_call: TRBD2; cdr3_aa: CASSEAGGTDTQYF; cdr3_nt: TGTGCCAGCAGTGAAGCGGGGGGCACAGATACGCAGTATTTT
clone_size: once; j_call: TRBJ2-5; v_call: TRBV11-2; d_call: TRBD1; cdr3_aa: CASSSLGTGVGETQYF; cdr3_nt: TGTGCCAGCAGCTCCCTGGGGACAGGGGTCGGAGAGACCCAGTACTTC
clone_size: .; j_call: TRBJ2-7; v_call: TRBV27; d_call: .; cdr3_aa: CASSLGQFYEQYF; cdr3_nt: TGTGCCAGCAGTTTAGGGCAGTTTTACGAGCAGTACTTC
clone_size: .; j_call: TRBJ2-3; v_call: TRBV29-1; d_call: .; cdr3_aa: CSGRDSTDTQYF; cdr3_nt: TGCAGCGGGAGGGACAGCACAGATACGCAGTATTTT
clone_size: .; j_call: TRBJ2-7; v_call: TRBV29-1; d_call: TRBD2; cdr3_aa: CSVLWLAGSSYEQYF; cdr3_nt: TGCAGCGTACTATGGCTAGCGGGGAGTTCCTACGAGCAGTACTTC
clone_size: .; j_call: TRBJ1-2; v_call: TRBV9; d_call: .; cdr3_aa: CASSVDGEGFGYTF; cdr3_nt: TGTGCCAGCAGCGTAGACGGTGAAGGGTTTGGCTACACCTTC
clone_size: .; j_call: TRBJ1-5; v_call: TRBV29-1; d_call: .; cdr3_aa: CSVAASGDDNQPQHF; cdr3_nt: TGCAGCGTCGCCGCGTCCGGGGATGATAATCAGCCCCAGCATTTT
clone_size: once; j_call: TRBJ2-7; v_call: TRBV4-1; d_call: .; cdr3_aa: CASSQDRQLEQYF; cdr3_nt: TGCGCCAGCAGCCAAGATCGACAGCTAGAGCAGTACTTC
clone_size: .; j_call: TRBJ2-3; v_call: TRBV29-1; d_call: .; cdr3_aa: CSVGGQLTDTQYF; cdr3_nt: TGCAGCGTAGGAGGACAGCTCACAGATACGCAGTATTTT
clone_size: .; j_call: TRBJ2-1; v_call: TRBV7-9; d_call: TRBD2; cdr3_aa: CASSGRSSGGPSSYNEQFF; cdr3_nt: TGTGCCAGCAGCGGGAGGTCTAGCGGGGGGCCGAGCTCCTACAATGAGCAGTTCTTC
clone_size: .; j_call: TRBJ1-1; v_call: TRBV6-6; d_call: .; cdr3_aa: CASSYGWEGTEAFF; cdr3_nt: TGTGCCAGCAGTTACGGGTGGGAGGGAACTGAAGCTTTCTTT
clone_size: .; j_call: TRBJ2-7; v_call: TRBV27; d_call: .; cdr3_aa: CASSFGRGGLDSYEQYF; cdr3_nt: TGTGCCAGCAGTTTTGGCCGCGGGGGCCTTGACTCCTACGAGCAGTACTTC
clone_size: .; j_call: TRBJ1-1; v_call: TRBV2; d_call: .; cdr3_aa: CASSEGPATEAFF; cdr3_nt: TGTGCCAGCAGTGAGGGGCCGGCAACTGAAGCTTTCTTT
clone_size: few; j_call: TRBJ1-1; v_call: TRBV4-3; d_call: TRBD1; cdr3_aa: CASSQVGTGNTEAFF; cdr3_nt: TGCGCCAGCAGCCAAGTAGGGACAGGGAACACTGAAGCTTTCTTT
clone_size: .; j_call: TRBJ1-1; v_call: TRBV18; d_call: .; cdr3_aa: CASSPGNTEAFF; cdr3_nt: TGTGCCAGCTCACCAGGGAACACTGAAGCTTTCTTT
clone_size: once; j_call: TRBJ1-1; v_call: TRBV30; d_call: .; cdr3_aa: CAWSVRGGTEAFF; cdr3_nt: TGTGCCTGGAGTGTACGTGGGGGTACTGAAGCTTTCTTT
clone_size: few; j_call: TRBJ2-3; v_call: TRBV7-9; d_call: TRBD1; cdr3_aa: CASSRDSTQYF; cdr3_nt: TGTGCCAGCAGCCGGGACAGTACGCAGTATTTT
clone_size: .; j_call: TRBJ2-1; v_call: TRBV7-3; d_call: .; cdr3_aa: CASSPFDQNEQFF; cdr3_nt: TGTGCCAGCAGCCCATTTGATCAAAATGAGCAGTTCTTC
clone_size: .; j_call: TRBJ1-1; v_call: TRBV29-1; d_call: .; cdr3_aa: CSARDTEAFF; cdr3_nt: TGCAGCGCTAGGGACACTGAAGCTTTCTTT
clone_size: few; j_call: TRBJ2-5; v_call: TRBV29-1; d_call: .; cdr3_aa: CSVRQGQETQYF; cdr3_nt: TGCAGCGTTCGGCAGGGCCAAGAGACCCAGTACTTC
clone_size: .; j_call: TRBJ2-3; v_call: TRBV4-3; d_call: .; cdr3_aa: CASSQGADTQYF; cdr3_nt: TGCGCCAGCAGCCAAGGAGCCGATACGCAGTATTTT
clone_size: .; j_call: TRBJ2-5; v_call: TRBV5-1; d_call: TRBD2; cdr3_aa: CASSLVGLAGSETQYF; cdr3_nt: TGCGCCAGCAGCTTGGTCGGACTAGCGGGGTCCGAGACCCAGTACTTC
clone_size: few; j_call: TRBJ2-3; v_call: TRBV6-1; d_call: TRBD2; cdr3_aa: CASSSWRGGPDTQYF; cdr3_nt: TGTGCCAGCAGCTCCTGGAGGGGAGGGCCAGATACGCAGTATTTT
clone_size: .; j_call: TRBJ2-1; v_call: TRBV2; d_call: .; cdr3_aa: CASSEVDEQFF; cdr3_nt: TGTGCCAGCAGTGAAGTTGACGAGCAGTTCTTC
clone_size: .; j_call: TRBJ2-3; v_call: TRBV29-1; d_call: .; cdr3_aa: CSVEPNAQITQYF; cdr3_nt: TGCAGCGTTGAACCGAACGCACAGATTACGCAGTATTTT
clone_size: few; j_call: TRBJ2-1; v_call: TRBV19; d_call: TRBD2; cdr3_aa: CASSREGSYNEQFF; cdr3_nt: TGTGCCAGTAGTAGGGAGGGATCCTACAATGAGCAGTTCTTC
clone_size: .; j_call: TRBJ2-6; v_call: TRBV2; d_call: TRBD1; cdr3_aa: CASTRQGAGSSGANVLTF; cdr3_nt: TGTGCCAGCACTCGACAGGGGGCAGGCAGCTCTGGGGCCAACGTCCTGACTTTC
clone_size: few; j_call: TRBJ2-3; v_call: TRBV14; d_call: .; cdr3_aa: CASSRILEGTDTQYF; cdr3_nt: TGTGCCAGCAGCCGAATTTTGGAGGGCACAGATACGCAGTATTTT
clone_size: .; j_call: TRBJ2-1; v_call: TRBV29-1; d_call: TRBD2; cdr3_aa: CSAHGGDWQFF; cdr3_nt: TGCAGCGCCCATGGGGGGGATTGGCAGTTCTTC
clone_size: few; j_call: TRBJ1-1; v_call: TRBV29-1; d_call: .; cdr3_aa: CSVEDLPGSAFF; cdr3_nt: TGCAGCGTTGAAGACCTCCCGGGGTCAGCTTTCTTT
clone_size: many; j_call: TRBJ2-1; v_call: TRBV4-3; d_call: TRBD2; cdr3_aa: CASSRGLAGYNEQFF; cdr3_nt: TGCGCCAGCAGCCGGGGACTAGCGGGCTACAATGAGCAGTTCTTC
clone_size: few; j_call: TRBJ2-7; v_call: TRBV2; d_call: TRBD2; cdr3_aa: CASSVGRGSYEQYF; cdr3_nt: TGTGCCAGCAGTGTGGGGCGGGGGAGCTACGAGCAGTACTTC
clone_size: .; j_call: TRBJ1-6; v_call: TRBV6-1; d_call: .; cdr3_aa: CASRPYYDSPLHF; cdr3_nt: TGTGCCAGCAGGCCGTACTATGATTCACCCCTCCACTTT
clone_size: few; j_call: TRBJ2-1; v_call: TRBV30; d_call: .; cdr3_aa: CAWSVRGLSFYNEQFF; cdr3_nt: TGTGCCTGGAGTGTACGGGGCCTGTCCTTTTACAATGAGCAGTTCTTC
clone_size: .; j_call: TRBJ1-6; v_call: TRBV27; d_call: .; cdr3_aa: CASTNRVGDSPLHF; cdr3_nt: TGTGCCAGCACTAACAGGGTGGGGGATTCACCCCTCCACTTT
clone_size: .; j_call: TRBJ1-2; v_call: TRBV5-1; d_call: TRBD1; cdr3_aa: CASSSQGDYGYTF; cdr3_nt: TGCGCCAGCAGCTCACAGGGGGACTATGGCTACACCTTC
clone_size: .; j_call: TRBJ2-1; v_call: TRBV29-1; d_call: .; cdr3_aa: CSVVRADTSYNEQFF; cdr3_nt: TGCAGCGTTGTTCGGGCGGACACATCCTACAATGAGCAGTTCTTC